This T cell receptor beta chain is from a study of T cell responses to AZD1222 COVID-19 vaccine. Broader study findings: The CD4 TCRs associated with vaccination extended across spike and predominated at 160-218 and 743-854. Nearly half of spike-specific TCRs reportedly target unmutated variant regions. There were repertoire samples only from the period after the peak T cell response.

Of note for this clone: Its matching antigen is unknown.

CDR1 is KGHDR, CDR2 SFDVKD, per germline. The CDR3 contains 15 residues. V was trimmed by 6 bases and J by 4 bases, leaving 17 bases between them. Measured with immunoSEQ multiplex PCR; TCRdb has only the in-frame clones, and not every one. The table has roughly 120,000 clones, roughly 90% seen once. This sequence joins TRBV24-1 and TRBJ2-5; D uncertain. The receptor comes from an adult in good health. The specimen was peripheral blood, collected on day 0 of AZD1222 vaccination. In nucleotides, the CDR3 is TGTGCCACCAGTAAGTGGAGCTCTGCAGGAGAGACCCAGTACTTC. This encodes CATSKWSSAGETQYF.